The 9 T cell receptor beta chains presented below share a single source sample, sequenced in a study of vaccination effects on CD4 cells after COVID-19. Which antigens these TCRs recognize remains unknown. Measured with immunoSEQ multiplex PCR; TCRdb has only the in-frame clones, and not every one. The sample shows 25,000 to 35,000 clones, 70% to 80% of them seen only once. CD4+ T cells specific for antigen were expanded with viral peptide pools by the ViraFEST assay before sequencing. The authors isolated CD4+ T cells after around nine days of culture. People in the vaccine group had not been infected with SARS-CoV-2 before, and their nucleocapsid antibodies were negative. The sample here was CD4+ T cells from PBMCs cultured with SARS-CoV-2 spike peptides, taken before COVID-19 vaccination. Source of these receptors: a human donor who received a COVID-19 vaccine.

CDR3 nucleotide sequence: TGTGCCACCAGTGACAGGCTTGAGACCTCTTTAACCGGGGAGCTGTTTTTT. It encodes CATSDRLETSLTGELFF. The V call is TRBV24-1, the J call TRBJ2-2; no definite D call. Germline V lookup: CDR1 KGHDR, CDR2 SFDVKD. Trimming took 4 bases from V and 5 from J, leaving 19 bases between them. This CDR3 is built from 17 residues.

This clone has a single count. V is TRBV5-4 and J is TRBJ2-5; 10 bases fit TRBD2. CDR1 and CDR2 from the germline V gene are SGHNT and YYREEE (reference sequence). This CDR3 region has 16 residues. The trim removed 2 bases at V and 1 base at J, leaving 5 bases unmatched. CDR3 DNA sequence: TGTGCCAGCAGCTTACCGGGACTAGCGAGCCAAGAGACCCAGTACTTC. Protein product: CASSLPGLASQETQYF.

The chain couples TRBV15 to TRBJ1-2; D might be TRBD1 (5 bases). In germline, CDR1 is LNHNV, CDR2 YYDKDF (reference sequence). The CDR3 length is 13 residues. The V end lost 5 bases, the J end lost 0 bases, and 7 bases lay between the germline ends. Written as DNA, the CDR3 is TGTGCCACCAGCCGGGACCCTAACTATGGCTACACCTTC. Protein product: CATSRDPNYGYTF. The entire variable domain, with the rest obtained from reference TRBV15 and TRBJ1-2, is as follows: DAMVIQNPRYQVTQFGKPVTLSCSQTLNHNVMYWYQQKSSQAPKLLFHYYDKDFNNEADTPDNFQSRRPNTSFCFLDIRSPGLGDTAMYLCATSRDPNYGYTFGSGTRLTVV.

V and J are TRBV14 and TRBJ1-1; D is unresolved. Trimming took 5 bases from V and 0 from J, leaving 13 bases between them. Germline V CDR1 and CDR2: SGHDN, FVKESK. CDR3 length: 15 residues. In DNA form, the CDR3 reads TGTGCCAGCAGCTACCTGACATACCTGAACACTGAAGCTTTCTTT. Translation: CASSYLTYLNTEAFF.

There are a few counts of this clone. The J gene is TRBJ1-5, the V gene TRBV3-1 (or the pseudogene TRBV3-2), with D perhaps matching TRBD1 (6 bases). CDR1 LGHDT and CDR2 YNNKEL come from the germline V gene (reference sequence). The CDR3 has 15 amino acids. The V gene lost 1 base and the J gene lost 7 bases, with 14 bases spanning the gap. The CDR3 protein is CASSQGRGALQPQHF. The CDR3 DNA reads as TGTGCCAGCAGCCAAGGCAGGGGTGCCCTACAGCCCCAGCATTTT.

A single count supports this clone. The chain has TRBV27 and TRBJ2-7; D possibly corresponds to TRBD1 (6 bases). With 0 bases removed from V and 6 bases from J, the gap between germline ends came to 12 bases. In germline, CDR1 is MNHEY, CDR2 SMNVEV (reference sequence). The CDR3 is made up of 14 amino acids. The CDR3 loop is CASSLSAGAGEQYF. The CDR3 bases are TGTGCCAGCAGTTTATCAGCAGGGGCGGGCGAGCAGTACTTC.

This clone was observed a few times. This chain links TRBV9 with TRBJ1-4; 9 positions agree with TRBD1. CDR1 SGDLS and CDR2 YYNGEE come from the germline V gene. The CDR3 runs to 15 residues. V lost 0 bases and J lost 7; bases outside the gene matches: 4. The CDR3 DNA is TGTGCCAGCAGCGTAGACGGACAGGGGCCTGAAAAACTGTTTTTT. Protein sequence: CASSVDGQGPEKLFF.

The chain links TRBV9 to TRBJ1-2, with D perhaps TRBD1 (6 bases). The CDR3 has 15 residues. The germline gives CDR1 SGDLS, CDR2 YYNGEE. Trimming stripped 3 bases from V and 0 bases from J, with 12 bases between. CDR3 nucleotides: TGTGCCAGCAGCGATTCACCAGGGGCTAACTATGGCTACACCTTC. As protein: CASSDSPGANYGYTF.

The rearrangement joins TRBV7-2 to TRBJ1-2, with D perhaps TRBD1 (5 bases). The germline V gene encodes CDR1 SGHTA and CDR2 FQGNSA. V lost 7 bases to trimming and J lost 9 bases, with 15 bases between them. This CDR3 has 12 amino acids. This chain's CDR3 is CASTGRGGSYTF. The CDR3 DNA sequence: TGTGCCAGCACCGGGCGTGGGGGGAGCTACACCTTC.